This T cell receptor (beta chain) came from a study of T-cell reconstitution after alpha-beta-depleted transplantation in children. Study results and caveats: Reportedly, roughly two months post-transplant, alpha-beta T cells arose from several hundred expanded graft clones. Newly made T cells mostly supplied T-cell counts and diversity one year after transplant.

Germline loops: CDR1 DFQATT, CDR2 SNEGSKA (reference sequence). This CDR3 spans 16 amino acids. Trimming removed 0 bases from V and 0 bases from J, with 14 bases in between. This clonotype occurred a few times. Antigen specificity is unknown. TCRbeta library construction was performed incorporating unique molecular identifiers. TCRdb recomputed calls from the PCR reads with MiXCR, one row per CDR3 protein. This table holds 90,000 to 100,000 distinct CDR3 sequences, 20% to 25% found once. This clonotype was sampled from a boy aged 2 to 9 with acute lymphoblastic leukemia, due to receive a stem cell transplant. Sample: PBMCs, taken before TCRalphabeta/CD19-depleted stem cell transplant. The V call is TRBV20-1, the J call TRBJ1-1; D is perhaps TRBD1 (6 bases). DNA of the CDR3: TGCAGTGCTAGAGATCTTCTCCAGGGGATGAACACTGAAGCTTTCTTT. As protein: CSARDLLQGMNTEAFF.